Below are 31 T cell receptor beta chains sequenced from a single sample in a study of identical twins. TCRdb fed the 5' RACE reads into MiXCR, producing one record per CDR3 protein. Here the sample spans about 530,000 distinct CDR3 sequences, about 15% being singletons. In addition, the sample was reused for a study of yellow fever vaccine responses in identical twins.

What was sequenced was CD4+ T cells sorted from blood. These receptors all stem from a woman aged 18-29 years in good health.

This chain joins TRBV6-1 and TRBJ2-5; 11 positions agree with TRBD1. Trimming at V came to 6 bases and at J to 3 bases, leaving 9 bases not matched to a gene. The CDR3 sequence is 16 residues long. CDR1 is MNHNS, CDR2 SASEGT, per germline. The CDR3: CASSRDRGGGKETQYF. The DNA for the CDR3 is TGTGCCAGCAGCCGGGACAGGGGGGGTGGAAAAGAGACCCAGTACTTC.

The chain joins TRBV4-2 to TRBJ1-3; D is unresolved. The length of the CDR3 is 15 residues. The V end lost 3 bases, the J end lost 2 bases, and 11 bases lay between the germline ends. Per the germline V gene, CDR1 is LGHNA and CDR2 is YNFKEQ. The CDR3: CASSQFFGAGNTIYF. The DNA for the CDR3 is TGTGCCAGCAGCCAGTTTTTCGGGGCTGGAAACACCATATATTTT.

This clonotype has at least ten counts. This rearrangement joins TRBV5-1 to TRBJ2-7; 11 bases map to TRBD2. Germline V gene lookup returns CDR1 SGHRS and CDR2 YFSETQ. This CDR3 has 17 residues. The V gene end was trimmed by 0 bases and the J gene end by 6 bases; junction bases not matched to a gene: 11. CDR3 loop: CASSLGGPSGRNFEQYF. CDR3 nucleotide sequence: TGCGCCAGCAGCTTGGGAGGGCCTAGCGGGAGGAATTTCGAGCAGTACTTC.

CDR3 region: CAISGSGAETQYF. The CDR3 nucleotides read TGTGCCATCAGTGGATCAGGGGCGGAGACCCAGTACTTC. The chain carries TRBV10-3 and TRBJ2-5, with D possibly TRBD1 on 6 matching bases. The CDR3 is made up of 13 amino acids. CDR1 is ENHRY and CDR2 is SYGVKD in the germline V gene. V lost 4 bases, J lost 5 bases, and 11 bases lay in between.

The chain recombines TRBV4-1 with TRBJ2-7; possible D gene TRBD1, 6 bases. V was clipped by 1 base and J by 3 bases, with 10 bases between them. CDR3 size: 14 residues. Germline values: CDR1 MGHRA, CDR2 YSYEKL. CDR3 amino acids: CASSQAIGGYEQYV. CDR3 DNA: TGCGCCAGCAGCCAAGCGATAGGGGGCTACGAGCAGTACGTC.

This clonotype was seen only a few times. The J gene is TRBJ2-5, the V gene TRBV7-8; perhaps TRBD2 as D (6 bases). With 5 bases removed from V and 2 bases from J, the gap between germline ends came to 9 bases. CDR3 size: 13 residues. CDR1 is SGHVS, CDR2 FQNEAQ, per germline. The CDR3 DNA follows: TGTGCCAGCAGCAATAGCGGACAAGAGACCCAGTACTTC. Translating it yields CASSNSGQETQYF.

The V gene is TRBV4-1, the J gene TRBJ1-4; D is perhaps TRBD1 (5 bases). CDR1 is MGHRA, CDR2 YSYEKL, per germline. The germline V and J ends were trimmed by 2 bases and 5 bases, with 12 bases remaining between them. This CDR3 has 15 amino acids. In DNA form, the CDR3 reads TGCGCCAGCAGCCAAACGGGACTGGCAAATGAAAAACTGTTTTTT. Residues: CASSQTGLANEKLFF.

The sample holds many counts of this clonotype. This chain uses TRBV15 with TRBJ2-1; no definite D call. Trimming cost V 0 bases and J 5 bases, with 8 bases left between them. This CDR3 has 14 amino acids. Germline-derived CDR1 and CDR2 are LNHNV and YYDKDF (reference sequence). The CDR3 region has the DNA TGTGCCACCAGCAGAGATCGCTTGAACAATGAGCAGTTCTTC. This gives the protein CATSRDRLNNEQFF.

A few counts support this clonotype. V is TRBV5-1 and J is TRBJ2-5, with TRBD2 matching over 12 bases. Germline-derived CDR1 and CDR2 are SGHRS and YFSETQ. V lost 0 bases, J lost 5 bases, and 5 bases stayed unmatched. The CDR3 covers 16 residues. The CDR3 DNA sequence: TGCGCCAGCAGCTTGGATCTAGCGGGAGGGCTTGAGACCCAGTACTTC. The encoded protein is CASSLDLAGGLETQYF.

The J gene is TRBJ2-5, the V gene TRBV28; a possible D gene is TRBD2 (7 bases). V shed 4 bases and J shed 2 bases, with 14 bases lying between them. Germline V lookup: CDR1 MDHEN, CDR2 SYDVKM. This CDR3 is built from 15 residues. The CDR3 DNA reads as TGTGCCAGCAGTTCAGGGAGGGGGTTTCAAGAGACCCAGTACTTC. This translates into CASSSGRGFQETQYF.

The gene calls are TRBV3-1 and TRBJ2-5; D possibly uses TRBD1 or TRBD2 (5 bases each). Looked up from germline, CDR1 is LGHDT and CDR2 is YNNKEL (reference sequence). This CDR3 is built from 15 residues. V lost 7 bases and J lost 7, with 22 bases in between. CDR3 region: CASTDQGRAEGTQYF. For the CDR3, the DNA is TGTGCCAGCACCGACCAGGGCAGGGCTGAGGGGACCCAGTACTTC.

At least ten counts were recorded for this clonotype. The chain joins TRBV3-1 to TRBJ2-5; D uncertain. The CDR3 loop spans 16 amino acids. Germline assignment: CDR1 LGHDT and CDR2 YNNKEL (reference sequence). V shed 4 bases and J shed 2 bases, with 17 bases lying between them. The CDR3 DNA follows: TGTGCCAGCAGCCCTTGGCTGGGCTCAAATCAAGAGACCCAGTACTTC. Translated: CASSPWLGSNQETQYF.

CDR3 sequence reads: CASSLARSLESPQETQYF. The CDR3 region has the DNA TGTGCCAGCAGCTTAGCGCGATCCTTAGAGAGCCCCCAAGAGACCCAGTACTTC. The chain combines TRBV7-2 with TRBJ2-5, with unresolved D. Trimming cost V 0 bases and J 1 base, with 18 bases left between them. This CDR3 comprises 18 residues. From germline, CDR1 is SGHTA and CDR2 FQGNSA.

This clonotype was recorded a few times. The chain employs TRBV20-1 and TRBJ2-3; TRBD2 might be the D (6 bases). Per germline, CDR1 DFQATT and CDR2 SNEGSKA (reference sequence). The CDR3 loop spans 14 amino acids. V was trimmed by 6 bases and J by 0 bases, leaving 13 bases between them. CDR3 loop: CSAPPAGSTDTQYF. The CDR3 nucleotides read TGCAGTGCCCCCCCGGCGGGAAGCACAGATACGCAGTATTTT.

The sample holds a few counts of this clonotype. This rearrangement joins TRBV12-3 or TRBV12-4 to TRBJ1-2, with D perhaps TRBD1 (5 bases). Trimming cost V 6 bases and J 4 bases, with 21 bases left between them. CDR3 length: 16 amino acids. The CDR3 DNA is TGTGCCAGCAGCCCCGCAGGGTTTAATGGTGTCTATGGCTACACCTTC. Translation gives CASSPAGFNGVYGYTF.

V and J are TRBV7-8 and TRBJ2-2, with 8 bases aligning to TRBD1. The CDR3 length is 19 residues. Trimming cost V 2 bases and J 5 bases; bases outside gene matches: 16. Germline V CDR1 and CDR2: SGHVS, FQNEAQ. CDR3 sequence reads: CASSLLWGGTGGRTGELFF. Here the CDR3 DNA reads TGTGCCAGCAGCTTATTATGGGGAGGAACAGGGGGGCGAACCGGGGAGCTGTTTTTT.

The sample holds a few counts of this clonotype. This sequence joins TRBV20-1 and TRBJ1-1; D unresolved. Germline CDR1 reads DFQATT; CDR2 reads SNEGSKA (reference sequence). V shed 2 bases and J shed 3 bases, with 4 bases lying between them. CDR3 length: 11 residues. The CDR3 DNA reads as TGCAGTGCTAGAACATACACTGAAGCTTTCTTT. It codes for CSARTYTEAFF.

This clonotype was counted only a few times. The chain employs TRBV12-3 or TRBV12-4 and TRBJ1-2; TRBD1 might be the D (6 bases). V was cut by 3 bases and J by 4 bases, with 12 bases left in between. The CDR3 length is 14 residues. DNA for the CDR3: TGTGCCAGCAGTTTGTCGGGAGGGGGCTATGGCTACACCTTC. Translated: CASSLSGGGYGYTF.

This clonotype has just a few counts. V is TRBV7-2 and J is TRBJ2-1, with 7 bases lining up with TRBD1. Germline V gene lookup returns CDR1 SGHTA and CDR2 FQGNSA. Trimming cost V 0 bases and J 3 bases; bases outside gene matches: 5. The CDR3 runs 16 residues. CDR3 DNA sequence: TGTGCCAGCAGCTTAGCGCAAGGGGGCAGCTACAATGAGCAGTTCTTC. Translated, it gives CASSLAQGGSYNEQFF.

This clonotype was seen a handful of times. CDR3 amino acids: CASSLAFVEFAGESGAQYF. CDR3 bases: TGTGCCAGCAGCTTGGCCTTTGTTGAGTTTGCGGGAGAGTCAGGGGCGCAGTATTTT. The V gene is TRBV5-6, the J gene TRBJ2-3; possible D gene TRBD2, 7 bases. The ends were cut back, 0 bases at V and 10 bases at J, with 30 bases in the middle. Germline-derived CDR1 and CDR2 are SGHDT and YYEEEE. The CDR3 runs to 19 residues.

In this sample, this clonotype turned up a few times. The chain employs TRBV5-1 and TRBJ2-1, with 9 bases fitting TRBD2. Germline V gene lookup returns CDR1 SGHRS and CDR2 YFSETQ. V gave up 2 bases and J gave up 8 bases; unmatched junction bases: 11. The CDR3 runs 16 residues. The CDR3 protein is CASSFRLAEGHHEQFF. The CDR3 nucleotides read TGCGCCAGCAGCTTTAGACTAGCGGAGGGTCACCATGAGCAGTTCTTC.

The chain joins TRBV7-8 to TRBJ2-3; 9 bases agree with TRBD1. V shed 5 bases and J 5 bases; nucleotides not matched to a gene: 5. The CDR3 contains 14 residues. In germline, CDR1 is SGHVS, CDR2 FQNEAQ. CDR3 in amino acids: CASSGTTGGDTQYF. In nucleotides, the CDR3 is TGTGCCAGCAGCGGGACGACAGGGGGAGATACGCAGTATTTT.

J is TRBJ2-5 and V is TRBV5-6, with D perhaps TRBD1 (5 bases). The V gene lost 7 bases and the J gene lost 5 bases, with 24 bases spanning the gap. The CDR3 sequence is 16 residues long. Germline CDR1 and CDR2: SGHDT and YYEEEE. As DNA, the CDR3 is TGTGCCAGCGATAGACAGTCGGCCCCCTTAGGGGAGACCCAGTACTTC. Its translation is CASDRQSAPLGETQYF. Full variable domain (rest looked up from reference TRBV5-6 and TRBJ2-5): DAGVTQSPTHLIKTRGQQVTLRCSPKSGHDTVSWYQQALGQGPQFIFQYYEEEERQRGNFPDRFSGHQFPNYSSELNVNALLLGDSALYLCASDRQSAPLGETQYFGPGTRLLVL.

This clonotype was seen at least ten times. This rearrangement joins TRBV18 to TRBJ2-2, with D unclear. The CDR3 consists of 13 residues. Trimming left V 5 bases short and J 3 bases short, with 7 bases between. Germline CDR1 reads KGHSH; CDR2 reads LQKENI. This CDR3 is CASSTTDTGELFF. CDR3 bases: TGTGCCAGCTCAACCACAGACACCGGGGAGCTGTTTTTT.

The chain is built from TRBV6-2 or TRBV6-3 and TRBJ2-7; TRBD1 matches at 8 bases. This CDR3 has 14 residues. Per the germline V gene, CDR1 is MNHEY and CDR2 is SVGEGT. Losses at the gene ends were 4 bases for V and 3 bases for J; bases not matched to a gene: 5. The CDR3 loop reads CASSSSGTGYEQYF. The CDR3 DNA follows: TGTGCCAGCAGTTCTTCCGGGACAGGCTACGAGCAGTACTTC.

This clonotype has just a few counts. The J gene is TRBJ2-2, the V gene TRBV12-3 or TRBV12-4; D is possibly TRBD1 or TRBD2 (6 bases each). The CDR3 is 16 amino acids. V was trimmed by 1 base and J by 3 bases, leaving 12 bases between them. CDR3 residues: CASSLGGGSYTGELFF. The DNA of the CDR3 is TGTGCCAGCAGTTTAGGAGGGGGGAGCTACACCGGGGAGCTGTTTTTT.

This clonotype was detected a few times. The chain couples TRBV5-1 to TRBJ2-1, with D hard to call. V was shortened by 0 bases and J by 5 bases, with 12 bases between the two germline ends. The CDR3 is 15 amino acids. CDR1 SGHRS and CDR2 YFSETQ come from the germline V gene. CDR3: CASSLGQISHNEQFF. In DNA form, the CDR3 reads TGCGCCAGCAGCTTGGGGCAGATCTCTCACAATGAGCAGTTCTTC.

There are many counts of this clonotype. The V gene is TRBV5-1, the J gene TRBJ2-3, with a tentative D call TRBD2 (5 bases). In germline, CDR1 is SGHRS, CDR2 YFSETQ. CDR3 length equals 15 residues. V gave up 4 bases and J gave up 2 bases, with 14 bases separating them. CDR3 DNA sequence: TGCGCCAGCAGCCCCCAAGGAGGATTCACAGATACGCAGTATTTT. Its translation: CASSPQGGFTDTQYF.

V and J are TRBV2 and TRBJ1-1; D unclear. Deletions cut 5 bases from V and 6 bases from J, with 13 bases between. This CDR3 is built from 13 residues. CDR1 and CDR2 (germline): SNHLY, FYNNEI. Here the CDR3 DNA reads TGTGCCAGCAGTACGTCCCGGGAGGCTGAAGCTTTCTTT. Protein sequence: CASSTSREAEAFF.

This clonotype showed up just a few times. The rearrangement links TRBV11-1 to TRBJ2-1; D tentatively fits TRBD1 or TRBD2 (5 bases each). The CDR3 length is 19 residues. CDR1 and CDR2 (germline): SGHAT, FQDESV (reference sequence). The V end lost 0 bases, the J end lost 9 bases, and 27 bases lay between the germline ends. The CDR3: CASSLAGYTPGTKGSEQFF. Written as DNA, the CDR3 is TGTGCCAGCAGCTTAGCGGGCTATACCCCGGGAACGAAGGGGAGTGAGCAGTTCTTC.

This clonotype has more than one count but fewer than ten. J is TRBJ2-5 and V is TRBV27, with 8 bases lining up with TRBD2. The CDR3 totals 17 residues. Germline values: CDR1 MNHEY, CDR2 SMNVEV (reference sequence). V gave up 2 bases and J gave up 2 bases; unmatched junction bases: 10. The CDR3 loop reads CASSLTQSGGPQETQYF. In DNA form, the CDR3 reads TGTGCCAGCAGTTTAACCCAAAGCGGGGGCCCGCAAGAGACCCAGTACTTC.